The 8 T cell receptor beta chains presented below share a single source sample, sequenced in a study of radiotherapy plus CTLA-4 blockade in lung cancer. Here immunoSEQ multiplex PCR was the method, and the copy in TCRdb shows in-frame clones only, minus some. The sample holds roughly 110,000 clones; 70% to 90% are singletons and the top ten take 2% to 3%. The sequences come from peripheral blood, collected from a patient treated with radiotherapy plus ipilimumab. Every receptor here comes from a human donor with non-small cell lung cancer that progressed on radiotherapy plus ipilimumab. Some clones in this sample may be carry-over from other donors' samples.

J is TRBJ2-1 and V is TRBV7-2; either TRBD1 or TRBD2 may fit D (6 bases each). The CDR3 length is 13 residues. Trimming cost V 2 bases and J 14 bases, with 16 bases left between them. Germline CDR1 and CDR2: SGHTA and FQGNSA. CDR3 nucleotide sequence: TGTGCCAGCAGCTTAAGGGGGGCCCACTCAAAGTTCTTC. Encoded protein: CASSLRGAHSKFF.

V and J are TRBV9 and TRBJ2-5, with TRBD2 identical over 12 bases. The CDR3 totals 19 residues. CDR1 is SGDLS and CDR2 is YYNGEE in the germline V gene. Trimming at V came to 0 bases and at J to 5 bases, leaving 14 bases not matched to a gene. Written as DNA, the CDR3 is TGTGCCAGCAGCGTAGCCCTGCCTAGCGGGGGGGCAGTGAGGGAGACCCAGTACTTC. It codes for CASSVALPSGGAVRETQYF.

The CDR3: CASIYIMNTEAFF. CDR3 nucleotides: TGTGCCAGCATTTATATAATGAACACTGAAGCTTTCTTT. V and J are TRBV6-1 and TRBJ1-1; unclear D gene. The CDR3 consists of 13 residues. CDR1 and CDR2 (germline): MNHNS, SASEGT. Trimming stripped 7 bases from V and 0 bases from J, with 9 bases between.

The V and J genes are TRBV12-5 and TRBJ1-2; D might be TRBD1 (6 bases). With 7 bases removed from V and 7 bases from J, the gap between germline ends came to 16 bases. Germline V gene lookup returns CDR1 LGHNT and CDR2 FRNRAP. The CDR3 length is 13 residues. CDR3 coding DNA: TGTGCTAGTGCCGTACAGGGTTTAGCTGGCTACACCTTC. The encoded protein is CASAVQGLAGYTF.

V is TRBV28 and J is TRBJ2-2, with a tentative D call TRBD1 (5 bases). V shed 6 bases and J shed 2 bases, with 10 bases lying between them. CDR3 length: 14 amino acids. The germline V gene has CDR1 MDHEN and CDR2 SYDVKM. In nucleotides, the CDR3 is TGTGCCAGCAGGCCAGGACACAACACCGGGGAGCTGTTTTTT. Protein product: CASRPGHNTGELFF.

A few counts support this clone. The chain has TRBV5-1 and TRBJ1-2; D is unclear. Deletions cut 4 bases from V and 2 bases from J, with 9 bases between. The germline V gene has CDR1 SGHRS and CDR2 YFSETQ. There are 13 residues in the CDR3. The CDR3, as DNA: TGCGCCAGCAGCCCGGGCCTAAACTATGGCTACACCTTC. Translated, it gives CASSPGLNYGYTF.

The rearrangement links TRBV5-1 to TRBJ1-6; 7 positions match TRBD1. Germline-derived CDR1 and CDR2 are SGHRS and YFSETQ. The length of the CDR3 is 15 residues. V trimming: 0 bases; J trimming: 7 bases; junction bases outside the gene matches: 4. CDR3 nucleotides: TGCGCCAGCAGCTTGGGAGGCAGGGGGAATTCACCCCTCCACTTT. Protein: CASSLGGRGNSPLHF. The whole variable domain, remainder taken from reference TRBV5-1 and TRBJ1-6, is KAGVTQTPRYLIKTRGQQVTLSCSPISGHRSVSWYQQTPGQGLQFLFEYFSETQRNKGNFPGRFSGRQFSNSRSEMNVSTLELGDSALYLCASSLGGRGNSPLHFGNGTRLTVT.

This chain joins TRBV9 and TRBJ2-3; no clear D. V shed 0 bases and J shed 5 bases, with 7 bases lying between them. The CDR3 sequence is 13 residues long. Germline CDR1 and CDR2: SGDLS and YYNGEE. CDR3 amino acids: CASSVAPRDTQYF. The CDR3 DNA reads TGTGCCAGCAGCGTAGCGCCAAGAGATACGCAGTATTTT.